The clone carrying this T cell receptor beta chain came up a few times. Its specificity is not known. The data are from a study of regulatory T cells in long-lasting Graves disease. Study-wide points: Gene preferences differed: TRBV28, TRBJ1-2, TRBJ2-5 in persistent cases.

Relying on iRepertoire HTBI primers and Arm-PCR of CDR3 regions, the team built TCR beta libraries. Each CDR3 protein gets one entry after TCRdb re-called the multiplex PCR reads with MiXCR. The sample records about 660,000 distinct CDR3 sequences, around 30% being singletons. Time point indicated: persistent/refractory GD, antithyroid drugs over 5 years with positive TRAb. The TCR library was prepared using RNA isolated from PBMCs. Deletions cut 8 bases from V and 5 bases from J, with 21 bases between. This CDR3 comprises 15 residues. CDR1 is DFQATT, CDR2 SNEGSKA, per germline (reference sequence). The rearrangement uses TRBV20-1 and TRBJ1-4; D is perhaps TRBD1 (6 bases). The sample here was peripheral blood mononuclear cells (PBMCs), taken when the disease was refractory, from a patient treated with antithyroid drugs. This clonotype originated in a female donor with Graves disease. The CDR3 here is CSTHYSGTPNEKLFF. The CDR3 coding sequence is TGCAGTACCCACTACTCCGGGACACCAAATGAAAAACTGTTTTTT.